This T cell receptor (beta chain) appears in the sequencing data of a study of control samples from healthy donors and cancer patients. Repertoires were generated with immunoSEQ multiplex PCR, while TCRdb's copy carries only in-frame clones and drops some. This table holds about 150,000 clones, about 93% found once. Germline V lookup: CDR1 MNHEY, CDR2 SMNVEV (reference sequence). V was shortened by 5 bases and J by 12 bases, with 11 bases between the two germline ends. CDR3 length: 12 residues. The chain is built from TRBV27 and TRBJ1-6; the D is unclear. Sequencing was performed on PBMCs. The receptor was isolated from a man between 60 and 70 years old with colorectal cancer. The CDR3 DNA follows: TGTGCCAGCAGTCCTCCAATTGGACCCCTCCACTTT. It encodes CASSPPIGPLHF.